This is a list of T cell receptor beta chains from one sample in a study of T cell changes during pregnancy in multiple sclerosis. Sequencing was performed with immunoSEQ multiplex PCR; in TCRdb, only in-frame clones are kept and a portion is missing. The table has tens of thousands of clones, under 95% seen once. This specimen was peripheral blood, taken before pregnancy. All receptors derive from a female donor with multiple sclerosis, enrolled in a pregnancy study. Each CDR3 is given with its conserved first and last residue. Fields, in order: clone size, D gene, J gene, V gene, CDR3 DNA, CDR3 protein. D genes are given only for firm matches. The size of a clone is reported for some rows only, either as once, few or many, or as a class for expanded clones.

abundance: -
d_gene: -
j_gene: TRBJ2-1
v_gene: TRBV7-2
CDR3nt: TGTGCCAGCAAACAGGATGGTGGGTTCAATGAGCAGTTCTTC
CDR3aa: CASKQDGGFNEQFF

abundance: -
d_gene: TRBD2
j_gene: TRBJ2-3
v_gene: TRBV6-5
CDR3nt: TGTGCCAGCAGTTCCCTGACTAGCGGCACAGATACGCAGTATTTT
CDR3aa: CASSSLTSGTDTQYF

abundance: -
d_gene: -
j_gene: TRBJ2-6
v_gene: TRBV19
CDR3nt: TGTGCCAGTAGTATAGACCGAGAGACAGGCCGGCTAGGTTCTGGGGCCAACGTCCTGACTTTC
CDR3aa: CASSIDRETGRLGSGANVLTF

abundance: once
d_gene: TRBD1
j_gene: TRBJ1-1
v_gene: TRBV28
CDR3nt: TGTGCCAGCAGTTCCCCGCGGACAGGGGAACCTGAAGCTTTCTTT
CDR3aa: CASSSPRTGEPEAFF

abundance: -
d_gene: TRBD1
j_gene: TRBJ1-5
v_gene: TRBV28
CDR3nt: TGTGCCAGCAGTTTAAGTACAGGGGGCTTCGGACAGCCCCAGCATTTT
CDR3aa: CASSLSTGGFGQPQHF

abundance: -
d_gene: TRBD2
j_gene: TRBJ2-7
v_gene: TRBV7-2
CDR3nt: TGTGCCAGCAGCTTAGTTGTATTAGCGGGACCGGACGAGCAGTACTTC
CDR3aa: CASSLVVLAGPDEQYF

abundance: -
d_gene: TRBD2
j_gene: TRBJ2-4
v_gene: TRBV10-3
CDR3nt: TGTGCCATCAGGCCGGGGGGGTCAGGGGACATTCAGTACTTC
CDR3aa: CAIRPGGSGDIQYF

abundance: -
d_gene: -
j_gene: TRBJ2-2
v_gene: TRBV10-3
CDR3nt: TGTGCCATCACCAAAGACAGGATCTCCGGGGAGCTGTTTTTT
CDR3aa: CAITKDRISGELFF

abundance: -
d_gene: -
j_gene: TRBJ2-2
v_gene: TRBV7-9
CDR3nt: TGTGCCAGCAGCGCAGGGACCGGGGAGCTGTTTTTT
CDR3aa: CASSAGTGELFF

abundance: -
d_gene: TRBD1
j_gene: TRBJ2-7
v_gene: TRBV7-9
CDR3nt: TGTGCCAGCAGCTCAAGACAGGGGCCCTACGAGCAGTACTTC
CDR3aa: CASSSRQGPYEQYF

abundance: -
d_gene: -
j_gene: TRBJ1-4
v_gene: TRBV27
CDR3nt: TGTGCCAGCAGTTCCCACACGGGGAATGAAAAACTGTTTTTT
CDR3aa: CASSSHTGNEKLFF

abundance: -
d_gene: TRBD1
j_gene: TRBJ2-7
v_gene: TRBV2
CDR3nt: TGTGCCAGCAGTGAAGCAGGGGGGACAGGGGACGAGCAGTACTTC
CDR3aa: CASSEAGGTGDEQYF

abundance: -
d_gene: TRBD2
j_gene: TRBJ2-7
v_gene: TRBV28
CDR3nt: TGTGCCAGCAGTCGCTTAGCAGCAACATTCGGGGGGTCCTACGAGCAGTACTTC
CDR3aa: CASSRLAATFGGSYEQYF

abundance: -
d_gene: -
j_gene: TRBJ1-1
v_gene: TRBV7-8
CDR3nt: TGTGCCAGCAGCCCACTCCGAGCCCCGGGGGAGACTGAAGCTTTCTTT
CDR3aa: CASSPLRAPGETEAFF

abundance: -
d_gene: TRBD2
j_gene: TRBJ2-1
v_gene: TRBV7-9
CDR3nt: TGTGCCAGCAGCTTACCGCCACGACTAGCGGGAGTTAGGAATGAGCAGTTCTTC
CDR3aa: CASSLPPRLAGVRNEQFF

abundance: -
d_gene: -
j_gene: TRBJ1-1
v_gene: TRBV7-9
CDR3nt: TGTGCCAGCAGCTTTCAGGGGAACACTGAAGCTTTCTTT
CDR3aa: CASSFQGNTEAFF

abundance: -
d_gene: -
j_gene: TRBJ1-2
v_gene: TRBV7-2
CDR3nt: TGTGCCAGCAGCTTATCAACTAACTATGGCTACACCTTC
CDR3aa: CASSLSTNYGYTF

abundance: -
d_gene: TRBD1
j_gene: TRBJ2-7
v_gene: TRBV5-4
CDR3nt: TGTGCCAGCAGCTTGGGACAGGGGGCCGTCGAGCAGTACTTC
CDR3aa: CASSLGQGAVEQYF

abundance: -
d_gene: -
j_gene: TRBJ2-3
v_gene: TRBV7-6
CDR3nt: TGTGCCAGCAGCCTTGGACTTACAGATACGCAGTATTTT
CDR3aa: CASSLGLTDTQYF

abundance: -
d_gene: -
j_gene: TRBJ1-4
v_gene: TRBV6-6
CDR3nt: TGTGCCAGCAGTACCCCCGGGGGGTTAGGTGAAAAACTGTTTTTT
CDR3aa: CASSTPGGLGEKLFF

abundance: -
d_gene: TRBD1
j_gene: TRBJ2-1
v_gene: TRBV5-8
CDR3nt: TGTGCCAGCAGCCCTGACAGGGCCAATGAGCAGTTCTTC
CDR3aa: CASSPDRANEQFF

abundance: -
d_gene: -
j_gene: TRBJ2-5
v_gene: TRBV18
CDR3nt: TGTGCCAGCTCACCACGCAGGAACCAAGAGACCCAGTACTTC
CDR3aa: CASSPRRNQETQYF

abundance: -
d_gene: -
j_gene: TRBJ2-1
v_gene: TRBV7-8
CDR3nt: TGTGCCAGCAGCCCAGGGGGGACTAGAGCATCCGGTGAGCAGTTCTTC
CDR3aa: CASSPGGTRASGEQFF

abundance: -
d_gene: -
j_gene: TRBJ1-1
v_gene: TRBV14
CDR3nt: TGTGCCAGCAGCCAGGAGGACTACACTGAAGCTTTCTTT
CDR3aa: CASSQEDYTEAFF

abundance: -
d_gene: -
j_gene: TRBJ1-3
v_gene: TRBV5-1
CDR3nt: TGCGCCAGCAGCCAGGGGACCCGAAACACCATATATTTT
CDR3aa: CASSQGTRNTIYF

abundance: -
d_gene: TRBD1
j_gene: TRBJ1-2
v_gene: TRBV19
CDR3nt: TGTGCCAGTAGCTCCCCGGGGAAGGGGGCCGTCTATGGCTACACCTTC
CDR3aa: CASSSPGKGAVYGYTF

abundance: -
d_gene: -
j_gene: TRBJ2-7
v_gene: TRBV18
CDR3nt: TGTGCCAGCTCACCGCGGGACGGCACCTACGAGCAGTACTTC
CDR3aa: CASSPRDGTYEQYF

abundance: -
d_gene: TRBD1
j_gene: TRBJ1-3
v_gene: TRBV28
CDR3nt: TGTGCCAGCAGTACTCCAGGGGGCGCTTATGGAAACACCATATATTTT
CDR3aa: CASSTPGGAYGNTIYF

abundance: -
d_gene: -
j_gene: TRBJ2-1
v_gene: TRBV19
CDR3nt: TGTGCCAGTAGCAAAGCGGATAGCTCCTACAATGAGCAGTTCTTC
CDR3aa: CASSKADSSYNEQFF

abundance: -
d_gene: -
j_gene: TRBJ2-5
v_gene: TRBV19
CDR3nt: TGTGCCACCCGTACCCTGGGGGCCCCAGATCAAGAGACCCAGTACTTC
CDR3aa: CATRTLGAPDQETQYF

abundance: -
d_gene: TRBD2
j_gene: TRBJ2-7
v_gene: TRBV6-1
CDR3nt: TGTGCCAGCAGTGAGAGACTAGCGGGGTCTTACGAGCAGTACTTC
CDR3aa: CASSERLAGSYEQYF

abundance: -
d_gene: TRBD2
j_gene: TRBJ2-7
v_gene: TRBV29-1
CDR3nt: TGCAGCGTTTCCGGGACTAGCTCTCGGTACGAGCAGTACTTC
CDR3aa: CSVSGTSSRYEQYF

abundance: -
d_gene: -
j_gene: TRBJ2-1
v_gene: TRBV7-8
CDR3nt: TGTGCCAGCAGAGCCCTTAGCGGTAGCTCCTACAATGAGCAGTTCTTC
CDR3aa: CASRALSGSSYNEQFF

abundance: -
d_gene: -
j_gene: TRBJ2-1
v_gene: TRBV2
CDR3nt: TGTGCCAGCAGTGAAAGGGTTCGACTATTGCTTCGCGATGAGCAGTTCTTC
CDR3aa: CASSERVRLLLRDEQFF

abundance: -
d_gene: TRBD2
j_gene: TRBJ2-3
v_gene: TRBV7-3
CDR3nt: TGTGCCAGCAGCCCGGGGGGAGATACGCAGTATTTT
CDR3aa: CASSPGGDTQYF

abundance: once
d_gene: TRBD2
j_gene: TRBJ2-1
v_gene: TRBV28
CDR3nt: TGTGCCAGCAGTTTTCCCCGCCGGCCTAGCGGGGTTAACAATGAGCAGTTCTTC
CDR3aa: CASSFPRRPSGVNNEQFF

abundance: -
d_gene: TRBD1
j_gene: TRBJ1-4
v_gene: TRBV7-9
CDR3nt: TGTGCCAGCAGCCCGGGGGACAGGGCAAATGAAAAACTGTTTTTT
CDR3aa: CASSPGDRANEKLFF

abundance: -
d_gene: -
j_gene: TRBJ2-2
v_gene: TRBV7-9
CDR3nt: TGTGCCAGCAGCTTTATCGGGGCCGGGGAGCTGTTTTTT
CDR3aa: CASSFIGAGELFF

abundance: -
d_gene: TRBD1
j_gene: TRBJ2-1
v_gene: TRBV6-1
CDR3nt: TGTGCCAGCAGTGTCGAGGGGGCGTTGACTTTGAGCTCCTACAATGAGCAGTTCTTC
CDR3aa: CASSVEGALTLSSYNEQFF

abundance: -
d_gene: TRBD1
j_gene: TRBJ2-2
v_gene: TRBV9
CDR3nt: TGTGCCAGCAGCCAACCTCAGGGGGCAGCCGGGGAGCTGTTTTTT
CDR3aa: CASSQPQGAAGELFF

abundance: -
d_gene: TRBD2
j_gene: TRBJ2-1
v_gene: TRBV7-2
CDR3nt: TGTGCCAGCAGCTTGACTAGCGGGAGTCAAAATGAGCAGTTCTTC
CDR3aa: CASSLTSGSQNEQFF

abundance: -
d_gene: -
j_gene: TRBJ1-1
v_gene: TRBV2
CDR3nt: TGTGCCAGCAGAATCCAGGTGAACACTGAAGCTTTCTTT
CDR3aa: CASRIQVNTEAFF

abundance: -
d_gene: -
j_gene: TRBJ1-1
v_gene: TRBV5-4
CDR3nt: TGTGCCAGCAGCTTTCGGGACACCAAGAACACTGAAGCTTTCTTT
CDR3aa: CASSFRDTKNTEAFF

abundance: -
d_gene: -
j_gene: TRBJ2-5
v_gene: TRBV28
CDR3nt: TGTGCCAGCAGCCGTCGGGGGGCTGCACAAGAGACCCAGTACTTC
CDR3aa: CASSRRGAAQETQYF

abundance: -
d_gene: -
j_gene: TRBJ2-7
v_gene: TRBV5-4
CDR3nt: TGTGCCAGCAGCTCCCCGGCAGGGGATATCGAGCAGTACTTC
CDR3aa: CASSSPAGDIEQYF

abundance: once
d_gene: -
j_gene: TRBJ1-1
v_gene: TRBV10-3
CDR3nt: TGTGCCATCAGAGATGGACAGATCACTGAAGCTTTCTTT
CDR3aa: CAIRDGQITEAFF

abundance: -
d_gene: TRBD1
j_gene: TRBJ1-5
v_gene: TRBV19
CDR3nt: TGTGCCAGTAGACAGACAGGGGGCATTAGCAATCAGCCCCAGCATTTT
CDR3aa: CASRQTGGISNQPQHF

abundance: -
d_gene: -
j_gene: TRBJ1-1
v_gene: TRBV10-3
CDR3nt: TGTGCCACAGGGGTCAGGGGTGTCACTGAAGCTTTCTTT
CDR3aa: CATGVRGVTEAFF

abundance: -
d_gene: TRBD1
j_gene: TRBJ1-3
v_gene: TRBV6-5
CDR3nt: TGTGCCAGCAGTCAGGGACAGGGGGTAAACACCATATATTTT
CDR3aa: CASSQGQGVNTIYF